A selection of T cell receptor beta chains follows, all from one sample in a study of shared clonotypes between healthy human individuals. Libraries were prepared by immunoSEQ multiplex PCR; TCRdb keeps only in-frame clonotypes and omits some of them. The repertoire holds some 1 million clones, with under 80% as singletons. Material for sequencing was memory CD4+ T cells sorted from blood. These receptors all stem from a man aged 18 to 30 in good health. Each CDR3 is given with its conserved first and last residue. The D gene is left open where the match is weak. Rows may omit the clone size; those that give it use once, few, many or a size class.

V	D	J	size	CDR3	DNA
TRBV28	TRBD1	TRBJ1-2	few	CASSEDRGRLLNYGYTF	TGTGCCAGCAGTGAGGACAGGGGGCGGCTATTGAACTATGGCTACACCTTC
TRBV6-1	TRBD1	TRBJ2-7	NA	CASSEAAGTGQRYEQYF	TGTGCCAGCAGTGAGGCGGCCGGGACAGGGCAACGCTACGAGCAGTACTTC
TRBV9	TRBD2	TRBJ2-1	NA	CASSVGPSGLAGNEQFF	TGTGCCAGCAGCGTAGGCCCCTCGGGACTAGCGGGAAACGAGCAGTTCTTC
TRBV28	NA	TRBJ2-1	NA	CASSLGPGSYNEQFF	TGTGCCAGCAGTCTGGGACCCGGCTCCTACAATGAGCAGTTCTTC
TRBV27	NA	TRBJ2-7	NA	CASKQGFSAYEQYF	TGTGCCAGCAAACAAGGGTTCTCAGCCTACGAGCAGTACTTC
TRBV5-1	NA	TRBJ1-4	NA	CASSLEGQGEKLFF	TGCGCCAGCAGCCTGGAAGGGCAGGGGGAAAAACTGTTTTTT
TRBV9	NA	TRBJ1-2	NA	CASSPSGRTNYGYTF	TGTGCCAGCAGCCCAAGTGGCAGAACTAACTATGGCTACACCTTC
TRBV4-1	NA	TRBJ2-5	NA	CASSHLDRAEETQYF	TGCGCCAGCAGCCATTTGGATAGGGCTGAAGAGACCCAGTACTTC
TRBV6-5	TRBD1	TRBJ2-7	once	CASSYSNRGPYEQYF	TGTGCCAGCAGTTATTCTAACAGGGGACCCTACGAGCAGTACTTC
TRBV19	NA	TRBJ2-7	few	CASSLRDLMYF	TGTGCCAGTAGCCTCCGGGATCTCATGTACTTC
TRBV28	NA	TRBJ1-4	NA	CASSFGSRGATNEKLFF	TGTGCCAGCAGTTTCGGTTCCAGGGGCGCAACTAATGAAAAACTGTTTTTT
TRBV15	NA	TRBJ2-7	NA	CATSRGDHIEQYF	TGTGCCACCAGCCGGGGTGATCACATAGAGCAGTACTTC
TRBV10-2	TRBD1	TRBJ1-4	many	CASSELRTGGDVEKLFF	TGCGCCAGCAGTGAACTACGGACAGGGGGCGACGTTGAAAAACTGTTTTTT
TRBV4-1	NA	TRBJ2-7	few	CASSRGYEQYF	TGCGCCAGCAGCCGGGGGTACGAGCAGTACTTC
TRBV7-2	TRBD1	TRBJ1-4	NA	CASSLEGTGNEKLFF	TGTGCCAGCAGCTTGGAGGGGACAGGGAATGAAAAACTGTTTTTT
TRBV15	NA	TRBJ1-1	NA	CATSPLRLNTEAFF	TGTGCCACCAGTCCCCTAAGGCTGAACACTGAAGCTTTCTTT
TRBV7-3	TRBD1	TRBJ2-7	NA	CASSNSGGPYEQYF	TGTGCCAGCAGCAATTCAGGGGGACCCTACGAGCAGTACTTC
TRBV6-1	NA	TRBJ1-2	NA	CASSGVPGGPDGYTF	TGTGCCAGCAGTGGCGTCCCGGGGGGACCCGATGGCTACACCTTC
TRBV19	NA	TRBJ1-5	NA	CASSRDTSNQPQHF	TGTGCCAGTAGTAGGGACACTTCCAATCAGCCCCAGCATTTT
TRBV28	NA	TRBJ1-5	few	CASSGWQGYSNQPQHF	TGTGCCAGCAGTGGTTGGCAGGGATATAGCAATCAGCCCCAGCATTTT
TRBV5-4	NA	TRBJ2-7	NA	CASSLAELSYEQYF	TGTGCCAGCAGCTTGGCGGAGTTGTCCTACGAGCAGTACTTC
TRBV6-5	NA	TRBJ1-4	NA	CASSVRGLQREKLFF	TGTGCCAGCAGTGTCCGGGGCCTTCAAAGGGAAAAACTGTTTTTT
TRBV6-4	NA	TRBJ2-3	NA	CASSDSLGADTQYF	TGTGCCAGCAGTGACTCCTTGGGGGCAGATACGCAGTATTTT
TRBV2	TRBD2	TRBJ2-3	NA	CASSLAGAGSDTQYF	TGTGCCAGCAGTTTAGCGGGAGCGGGTTCGGATACGCAGTATTTT
TRBV5-1	NA	TRBJ2-1	NA	CASSLTSFGYNEQFF	TGCGCCAGCAGCTTGACTAGCTTCGGGTACAATGAGCAGTTCTTC
TRBV5-4	TRBD2	TRBJ2-2	NA	CASSSPTSGNTGELFF	TGTGCCAGCAGCTCGCCGACTAGCGGGAACACCGGGGAGCTGTTTTTT
TRBV2	TRBD2	TRBJ2-7	NA	CASIRAGASYEQYF	TGTGCCAGCATCAGAGCGGGGGCTTCCTACGAGCAGTACTTC
TRBV5-1	NA	TRBJ1-1	once	CASSLMGGTEAFF	TGCGCCAGCAGCTTGATGGGAGGCACTGAAGCTTTCTTT
TRBV18	NA	TRBJ1-1	NA	CASSPGRVGTEAFF	TGTGCCAGCTCACCGGGAAGGGTGGGAACTGAAGCTTTCTTT
TRBV11-2	NA	TRBJ2-5	few	CASSLGVRETQYF	TGTGCCAGCAGCTTAGGGGTACGAGAGACCCAGTACTTC
TRBV11-2	NA	TRBJ2-7	NA	CASSLGDSPYEQYF	TGTGCCAGCAGCTTGGGGGACTCCCCCTACGAGCAGTACTTC
TRBV7-8	TRBD1	TRBJ2-5	NA	CASSFLPGTGIETQYF	TGTGCCAGCAGCTTTTTACCCGGGACAGGGATAGAGACCCAGTACTTC
TRBV2	NA	TRBJ2-7	many	CASTHAYEQYF	TGTGCCAGCACCCACGCCTACGAGCAGTACTTC
TRBV4-2	NA	TRBJ2-3	NA	CASSQGSLRTDTQYF	TGTGCCAGCAGCCAAGGATCCCTTCGCACAGATACGCAGTATTTT
TRBV6-1	NA	TRBJ1-1	NA	CASKGQMNTEAFF	TGTGCCAGTAAGGGGCAAATGAACACTGAAGCTTTCTTT
TRBV5-1	TRBD1	TRBJ2-7	NA	CASSEGTGIYEQYF	TGCGCCAGCAGCGAGGGGACAGGGATTTACGAGCAGTACTTC